This TCR beta chain was sequenced in a study of shared clonotypes between healthy human individuals. TCRdb's table, derived via immunoSEQ multiplex PCR, lists solely in-frame clones and lacks some. The data hold about 1.5 million clones, with around 97% observed a single time. From germline, CDR1 is MNHEY and CDR2 SMNVEV (reference sequence). Trimming removed 4 bases from V and 1 base from J, with 16 bases in between. This CDR3 region has 16 residues. The source of this sequence is a man aged 25 to 45 in good health. The chain couples TRBV27 to TRBJ1-1, with D hard to call. Material for sequencing was naive CD4+ T cells sorted from blood. Specified subset: CD45RA+ positively selected. The CDR3 coding sequence is TGTGCCAGCAGTTCCTCCATCCGGGCTACGAACACTGAAGCTTTCTTT. Amino acids: CASSSSIRATNTEAFF.